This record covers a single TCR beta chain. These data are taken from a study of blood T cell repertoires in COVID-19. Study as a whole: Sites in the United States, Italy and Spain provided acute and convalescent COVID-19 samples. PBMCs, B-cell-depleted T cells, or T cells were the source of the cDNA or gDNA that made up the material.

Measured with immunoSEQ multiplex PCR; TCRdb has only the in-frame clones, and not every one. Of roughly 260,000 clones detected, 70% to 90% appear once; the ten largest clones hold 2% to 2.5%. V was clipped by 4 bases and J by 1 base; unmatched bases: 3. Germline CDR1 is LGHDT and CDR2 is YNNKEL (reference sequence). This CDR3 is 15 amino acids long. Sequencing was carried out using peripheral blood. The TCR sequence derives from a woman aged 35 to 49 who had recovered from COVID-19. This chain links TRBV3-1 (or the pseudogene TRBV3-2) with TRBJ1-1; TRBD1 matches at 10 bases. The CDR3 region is CASSPDRGRNTEAFF. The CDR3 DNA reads TGTGCCAGCAGCCCCGACAGGGGGCGGAACACTGAAGCTTTCTTT.